This T cell receptor beta chain was observed in a study of OX40 agonist ivuxolimab in advanced cancers. Study-level background: Patients in dose escalation had liver, melanoma, kidney or head and neck cancers. Under the entry rules, prior anti-PD-1, anti-PD-L1 or anti-CTLA-4 therapy was allowed, and around 40% had some. Three patients responded partially, comprising one with hepatocellular carcinoma and two with cutaneous melanoma.

Here immunoSEQ multiplex PCR was the method, and the copy in TCRdb shows in-frame clones only, minus some. The table has about 65,000 clones, around 87% seen once. General study results and limits: Antigens targeted by the expanded peripheral T cells were not determined.

V lost 1 base and J 2 bases, leaving 8 bases between the germline ends. This CDR3 has 15 residues. Germline CDR1 reads SGHTA; CDR2 reads FQGTGA. The table lists this clone with a count of one. No antigen is known for it. Sequencing was performed on CD4+ or CD8+ T cells sorted from blood, taken in a trial of the OX40 agonist ivuxolimab. This rearrangement joins TRBV7-3 to TRBJ2-2; either TRBD1 or TRBD2 may fit D (5 bases each). The TCR was taken from an adult with an advanced solid tumor such as melanoma, head and neck, liver or kidney cancer. CDR3 sequence: CASSLRGTNTGELFF. The CDR3, as DNA: TGTGCCAGCAGCTTAAGGGGGACCAACACCGGGGAGCTGTTTTTT. Full variable domain (remainder filled in from reference TRBV7-3 and TRBJ2-2): GAGVSQTPSNKVTEKGKYVELRCDPISGHTALYWYRQSLGQGPEFLIYFQGTGAADDSGLPNDRFFAVRPEGSVSTLKIQRTERGDSAVYLCASSLRGTNTGELFFGEGSRLTVL.